The TCR beta chain under discussion was sequenced for a study of cytomegalovirus exposure and HLA in healthy donors. Study-wide context: Unique TCR beta sequences numbering around 110 million came from 190 million or so T cells in an earlier analysis. About 85 million unique TCRs from HLA-typed donors were held in an early release of data.

Germline V gene data show CDR1 as MNHEY and CDR2 as SVGAGI. The CDR3 sequence is 16 residues long. Both 60 Vbeta primers and 13 Jbeta primers went into the PCR. Source study methods: About 83 million unique TCR beta chains, roughly 12 million shared, were counted in a later analysis. Assay: immunoSEQ multiplex PCR; the TCRdb copy retains only in-frame clones and omits some. Clonal size and the V and J genes are those of that table, whereas D and trimming came from the DNA. The table includes under 150,000 clones, about 77% detected once. A remark on this clone: One end of the junction fails to match germline, which may point to a read error.

Healthy bone marrow donors made up the donors. Input material: PBMCs. This sequence was found in a woman aged 40 to 55 in good health and CMV-seronegative. The rearrangement uses TRBV6-5 and TRBJ2-7, with D hard to call. The CDR3 DNA reads as TGTGCCAGCAGTTACTCGAATCGGGTCATCTCCCACGAGCAGTACTTC. Its protein is CASSYSNRVISHEQYF.